This entry is about one T cell receptor (beta chain). Researchers generated TCR beta cDNA from roughly 500 ng of total RNA, relying on a constant-region primer. Three nested multiplex PCR rounds, a slightly modified ARM-PCR, produced the libraries for TCR beta. TRBV1-TRBV30 forward primers paired with a C-beta reverse primer were used in the first two PCR rounds, which ran approximately 10 cycles each. A single record per CDR3 protein comes from TCRdb applying MiXCR to the multiplex PCR reads. This sample has 90,000 to 100,000 distinct CDR3 sequences, with approximately 71% found just once. From approximately 20-30 mg of unsorted bulk tissue, DNA and RNA were co-extracted together. CDR3 length equals 14 residues. Germline CDR1 is SNHLY and CDR2 is FYNNEI. The V gene lost 5 bases and the J gene lost 5 bases, with 13 bases spanning the gap. This sample was taken from a study of tumor-infiltrating lymphocytes in primary liver carcinoma. Study-level background: The patient population consisted of men and women between 30 and 69 years of age.

The chain is built from TRBV2 and TRBJ2-4, with a tentative D call TRBD1 (6 bases). The sample was liver tumor tissue from sampling region 5. Subset of the sample: tumor region T5, tumor centre. This sequence was found in a woman in her sixties or seventies with primary liver carcinoma and hepatitis B virus infection. This CDR3 is CASSFQGGENIQYF. CDR3 DNA: TGTGCCAGCAGTTTTCAAGGGGGAGAAAACATTCAGTACTTC.